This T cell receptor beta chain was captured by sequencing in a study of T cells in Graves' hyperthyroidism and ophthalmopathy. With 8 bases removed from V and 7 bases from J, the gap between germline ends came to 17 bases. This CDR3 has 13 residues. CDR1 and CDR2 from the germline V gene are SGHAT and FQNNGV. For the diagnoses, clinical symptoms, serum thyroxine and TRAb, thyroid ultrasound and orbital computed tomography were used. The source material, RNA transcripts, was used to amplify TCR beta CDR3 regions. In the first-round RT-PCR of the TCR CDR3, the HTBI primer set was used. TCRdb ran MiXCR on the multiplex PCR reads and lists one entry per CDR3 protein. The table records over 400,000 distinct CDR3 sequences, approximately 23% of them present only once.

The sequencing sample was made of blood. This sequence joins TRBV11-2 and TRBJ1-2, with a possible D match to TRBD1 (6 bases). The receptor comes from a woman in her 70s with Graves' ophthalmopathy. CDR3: CASRGATGFGYTF. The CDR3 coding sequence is TGTGCCAGCCGGGGGGCTACAGGGTTTGGCTACACCTTC.